These 28 T cell receptor beta chains were sequenced from one sample in a study of metastatic and nonmetastatic thyroid tumors. TCRdb re-called clones via MiXCR from the PCR reads. Of about 50,000 clones listed, about 4.3% are singletons. Thyroid surgery was preceded by no treatment in any patient. Sequencing input: blood. The receptors come from a female donor with papillary thyroid cancer or a benign thyroid nodule (not recorded which). Some clones in this sample may be carry-over from other donors' samples.

This clone was observed a handful of times. A clone one base away is much larger, so this may be a read error. V gene TRBV7-8 combines with J gene TRBJ2-1; D assignment may be TRBD1 or TRBD2 (5 bases each). The V gene's germline CDR1 is SGHVS and CDR2 FQNEAQ. The CDR3 has 16 residues. The germline V and J ends were trimmed by 1 base and 6 bases, with 16 bases remaining between them. This CDR3 reads CASSLGWVTRGNEQFF. The CDR3 DNA follows: TGTGCCAGCAGCTTAGGATGGGTAACTAGGGGCAATGAGCAGTTCTTC.

The rearrangement links TRBV5-4 to TRBJ1-1; weak D call: TRBD1 (5 bases). Trimming cost V 5 bases and J 5 bases, with 16 bases left between them. The CDR3 consists of 14 residues. Germline V lookup: CDR1 SGHNT, CDR2 YYREEE (reference sequence). The CDR3, as DNA: TGTGCCAGCAGGGAGGGAGGGGAACGGACTGAAGCTTTCTTT. Translation: CASREGGERTEAFF.

This clone has at least ten counts. V is TRBV3-1 and J is TRBJ2-5; tentative D call: TRBD1 (6 bases). V was shortened by 5 bases and J by 6 bases, with 13 bases between the two germline ends. Germline V lookup: CDR1 LGHDT, CDR2 YNNKEL (reference sequence). The CDR3 has 13 amino acids. Written as DNA, the CDR3 is TGTGCCAGCAGCTCACAGGGTACGAAGACCCAGTACTTC. This codes for CASSSQGTKTQYF.

On this clone itself: This may come from a read error, since a much larger clone is one base off. The CDR3 loop reads CSVAQELNKPQHF. DNA for the CDR3: TGCAGCGTTGCCCAGGAACTAAATAAGCCCCAGCATTTT. The J gene is TRBJ1-5, the V gene TRBV29-1, with D uncertain. Germline V gene sequence: CDR1 SQVTM, CDR2 ANQGSEA. The CDR3 runs to 13 residues. The ends were cut back, 4 bases at V and 8 bases at J, with 15 bases in the middle.

This clone was detected ten times or more. The rearrangement joins TRBV27 to TRBJ2-7, with 8 nucleotides matching TRBD2. V lost 5 bases, J lost 4 bases, and 7 bases stayed unmatched. Germline V CDR1 and CDR2: MNHEY, SMNVEV (reference sequence). This CDR3 is built from 14 residues. CDR3 loop: CASSPGSGRYEQYF. As DNA, the CDR3 is TGTGCCAGCAGTCCCGGAAGCGGGAGATACGAGCAGTACTTC.

The J gene is TRBJ1-5, the V gene TRBV19; D may be TRBD1 (5 bases). Looked up from germline, CDR1 is LNHDA and CDR2 is SQIVND (reference sequence). V was trimmed by 6 bases and J by 6 bases, leaving 15 bases between them. This CDR3 has 14 amino acids. The CDR3 sequence is CASSRPGAGQPQHF. The CDR3 DNA reads TGTGCCAGTAGCCGCCCCGGGGCTGGTCAGCCCCAGCATTTT.

This clone was seen repeatedly, ten times or more. Possible read error: a much larger clone is one base away. The CDR3 reads CSAREDGRTAYNEQFF. CDR3 bases: TGCAGTGCTAGAGAAGACGGGAGGACGGCCTACAATGAGCAGTTCTTC. This rearrangement joins TRBV20-1 to TRBJ2-1; the match to TRBD2 covers 7 bases. Trimming removed 0 bases from V and 2 bases from J; junction bases left unmatched: 7. Germline lookup yields CDR1 DFQATT and CDR2 SNEGSKA (reference sequence). This CDR3 contains 16 residues.

The table lists this clone with many counts. The rearrangement joins TRBV5-8 to TRBJ1-1; 7 nucleotides line up with TRBD1. V lost 2 bases to trimming and J lost 6 bases; unmatched junction nucleotides: 10. The germline CDR1 and CDR2 sequences are SGHTS and YDEGEE. The CDR3 is 15 amino acids. This CDR3 is CASSFVLRQGAEAFF. Here the CDR3 DNA reads TGTGCCAGCAGCTTTGTTTTGCGACAGGGCGCTGAAGCTTTCTTT. The whole variable domain, filled in from reference TRBV5-8 and TRBJ1-1, reads EAGVTQSPTHLIKTRGQQATLRCSPISGHTSVYWYQQALGLGLQFLLWYDEGEERNRGNFPPRFSGRQFPNYSSELNVNALELEDSALYLCASSFVLRQGAEAFFGQGTRLTVV.

Regarding this clone: Germline is not matched at one junction end, which may reflect a read error. In the same sample, other DNA sequences code for this CDR3. The V and J genes are TRBV29-1 and TRBJ2-3; 12 nucleotides match TRBD1. CDR1 and CDR2 from the germline V gene are SQVTM and ANQGSEA. CDR3 length: 14 residues. The CDR3 region is CSPGGQGATDTQYF. The CDR3 DNA sequence: TGCAGCCCCGGGGGACAGGGGGCAACAGACACGCAGTATTTT.

For this clone: Mismatch with germline at one junction end may stem from a read error. V is TRBV12-3 or TRBV12-4 and J is TRBJ2-5, with unresolved D. The CDR3 consists of 14 residues. Here the CDR3 reads CASNLRSMMETQYF. The CDR3 DNA reads TGTGCCAGCAATTTAAGGTCGATGATGGAGACGCAGTACTTC.

There are many counts of this clone. J is TRBJ1-2 and V is TRBV24-1; possible D gene TRBD1, 5 bases. Trimming took 3 bases from V and 1 from J, leaving 8 bases between them. The length of the CDR3 is 14 residues. Germline V gene data show CDR1 as KGHDR and CDR2 as SFDVKD. The CDR3 DNA follows: TGTGCCACCAGTGATGGGGACGGTAACTATGGCTACACCTTC. Encoded protein: CATSDGDGNYGYTF.

This clone was observed a few times. One end of the junction does not line up with germline, which may come from a read error. V and J are TRBV24-1 and TRBJ2-2, with 8 bases that match TRBD1. Germline-derived CDR1 and CDR2 are KGHDR and SFDVKD. The CDR3 loop spans 20 amino acids. For the CDR3, the DNA is TGTTCCACCAGTGACCTGTGGGACAGGAGAAACCCCTCGAACACCGGGGAGCTGTTTTTT. This gives the protein CSTSDLWDRRNPSNTGELFF.

A few counts support this clone. One junction end disagrees with the germline gene, perhaps due to a read error. The J gene is TRBJ1-1, the V gene TRBV6-1; TRBD1 aligns across 7 bases. The CDR3 loop spans 16 amino acids. Germline CDR1 is MNHNS and CDR2 is SASEGT. In nucleotides, the CDR3 is TGTGCCGGCAGTCAACCAGGGGGTTCGGGCTCCACTGAAGCTTTCTTT. Amino acids: CAGSQPGGSGSTEAFF.

The rearrangement joins TRBV25-1 to TRBJ2-5; D possibly matches TRBD1 or TRBD2 (5 bases each). In germline, CDR1 is MGHDK, CDR2 SYGVNS. The CDR3 runs 15 residues. V was shortened by 3 bases and J by 6 bases, with 17 bases between the two germline ends. Here the CDR3 DNA reads TGTGCCAGCAGTGACGCGGGCCGAGGGGAGAAGACCCAGTACTTC. This codes for CASSDAGRGEKTQYF.

This clone was detected many times. V gene TRBV6-1 combines with J gene TRBJ1-5; D ambiguous. The CDR3 extends over 15 amino acids. Trimming pared 0 bases from V and 1 base from J, leaving 7 bases between. From germline, CDR1 is MNHNS and CDR2 SASEGT. The DNA for the CDR3 is TGTGCCAGCAGTGAAGCGTCGGAGAGCAATCAGCCCCAGCATTTT. Translated: CASSEASESNQPQHF.

Ten or more counts support this clone. Other DNA sequences from this sample encode an identical CDR3 as well. The J gene is TRBJ2-5, the V gene TRBV11-2; no clear D gene. Germline V gives CDR1 SGHAT, CDR2 FQNNGV. The CDR3 totals 12 residues. Trimming stripped 3 bases from V and 1 base from J, with 3 bases between. CDR3 bases: TGTGCCAGCAGCTTTGGCCAAGAGACCCAGTACTTC. Encoded protein: CASSFGQETQYF.

This clone came up many times. This sequence joins TRBV30 and TRBJ2-1; possibly TRBD1 for D (6 bases). Between the trimmed V and J ends, which lost 5 bases and 2 bases, there was a span of 7 bases. The CDR3 is made up of 12 amino acids. Germline V gene lookup returns CDR1 GTSNPN and CDR2 SVGIG (reference sequence). The CDR3 spells CAWGDTYNEQFF. The CDR3 nucleotides read TGTGCCTGGGGGGACACCTACAATGAGCAGTTCTTC.

There are a few counts of this clone. The chain couples TRBV6-2 or TRBV6-3 to TRBJ1-5; D unclear. The CDR3 extends over 12 amino acids. V shed 5 bases and J shed 9 bases, with 11 bases lying between them. Germline V gene data show CDR1 as MNHEY and CDR2 as SVGEGT. CDR3 nucleotides: TGTGCCAGCAGTGCCATTTTGGGGCCCCAGCATTTT. Its protein is CASSAILGPQHF.

This clone was detected only a few times. The chain links TRBV28 to TRBJ2-3; the match to TRBD2 covers 13 bases. This CDR3 contains 15 residues. J lost 5 bases, V lost 3 bases, and 2 bases had no gene match. Germline V CDR1 and CDR2: MDHEN, SYDVKM. This CDR3 is CASSFGLAGVDTQYF. For the CDR3, the DNA is TGTGCCAGCAGTTTTGGACTAGCGGGGGTAGATACGCAGTATTTT.

This clone was recorded a few times. The rearrangement joins TRBV30 to TRBJ1-4; 8 bases fit TRBD1. The junction had 5 bases not matched to a gene; V was cut back by 1 base and J by 4 bases. The CDR3 runs 15 residues. From germline, CDR1 is GTSNPN and CDR2 SVGIG (reference sequence). The CDR3 is CAWSAGTGNNEKLFF. The CDR3 bases are TGTGCCTGGAGTGCCGGGACAGGAAATAATGAAAAACTGTTTTTT.

This clone was found many times. J is TRBJ2-7 and V is TRBV29-1, with D perhaps given as TRBD1 or TRBD2 (5 bases each). The CDR3 is 14 amino acids. V lost 5 bases, J lost 1 base, and 15 bases lay in between. Germline V CDR1 and CDR2: SQVTM, ANQGSEA. The CDR3 sequence is CSVTGTSESYEQYF. For the CDR3, the DNA is TGCAGCGTTACCGGGACCTCCGAGTCCTACGAGCAGTACTTC.

This clone was found many times. This chain joins TRBV27 and TRBJ2-1, with 11 bases that match TRBD2. J was trimmed by 0 bases and V by 1 base; bases with no gene match: 5. The CDR3 is 18 residues long. Germline V gives CDR1 MNHEY, CDR2 SMNVEV (reference sequence). In nucleotides, the CDR3 is TGTGCCAGCAGTTTATTCACCACTAGCGGGAGCTCCTACAATGAGCAGTTCTTC. It encodes CASSLFTTSGSSYNEQFF.

Concerning this clone: One end of the junction is discordant with germline, which a read error may explain. CDR3 amino acids: CASTFQGGPDTEAFF. The CDR3 coding sequence is TGTGCCAGCACTTTTCAAGGGGGGCCTGACACGGAAGCTTTCTTT. V is TRBV12-3 or TRBV12-4 and J is TRBJ1-1, with D possibly TRBD1 on 6 matching bases. The CDR3 is made up of 15 amino acids.

V gene TRBV6-2 or TRBV6-3 combines with J gene TRBJ2-3; weak D call: TRBD2 (6 bases). Trimming removed 7 bases at V and 6 bases at J, with 20 bases between. This CDR3 contains 15 residues. Looked up from germline, CDR1 is MNHEY and CDR2 is SVGEGT. The CDR3, as DNA: TGTGCCAGCATATCCCTATCGGGAGCTTGGGATACGCAGTATTTT. Encoded protein: CASISLSGAWDTQYF.

This clone was found many times. The chain couples TRBV6-2 or TRBV6-3 to TRBJ2-7; maybe TRBD2 (5 bases). CDR1 and CDR2 (germline): MNHEY, SVGEGT. The V end was cut by 5 bases, the J end by 4 bases, with 18 bases between. The CDR3 contains 15 residues. The CDR3 DNA sequence: TGTGCCAGCAGTAACCCGACTATCAACTATTACGAGCAGTACTTC. Translating gives CASSNPTINYYEQYF.

This clone was observed at least ten times. The rearrangement uses TRBV6-1 and TRBJ2-1, with D possibly called TRBD1 or TRBD2 (5 bases each). V gave up 2 bases and J gave up 4 bases, with 15 bases separating them. The CDR3 consists of 16 residues. Germline V gives CDR1 MNHNS, CDR2 SASEGT. The CDR3 DNA reads as TGTGCCAGCAGTGAACTAGGGGACGCGGCTTACAATGAGCAGTTCTTC. Translated: CASSELGDAAYNEQFF.

There are many counts of this clone. Germline is not matched at one junction end, which may reflect a read error. Other DNA sequences in this sample translate to the same CDR3. This chain connects TRBV15 to TRBJ2-1; unclear D gene. The germline V gene has CDR1 LNHNV and CDR2 YYDKDF (reference sequence). The CDR3 totals 12 residues. CDR3 sequence reads: CATSRDEFEQFF. The DNA for the CDR3 is TGTGCCACCAGCAGAGATGAGTTTGAGCAGTTCTTT. The full variable domain, its missing parts supplied by reference TRBV15 and TRBJ2-1, is DAMVIQNPRYQVTQFGKPVTLSCSQTLNHNVMYWYQQKSSQAPKLLFHYYDKDFNNEADTPDNFQSRRPNTSFCFLDIRSPGLGDTAMYLCATSRDEFEQFFGPGTRLTVL.

This clone was observed a few times. The V call is TRBV15, the J call TRBJ1-5; no firm D call. Germline lookup yields CDR1 LNHNV and CDR2 YYDKDF (reference sequence). V lost 1 base to trimming and J lost 6 bases, with 7 bases between them. The CDR3 has 13 amino acids. CDR3 loop: CATSRGVGQPQHF. CDR3 nucleotide sequence: TGTGCCACCAGCAGAGGTGTCGGTCAGCCCCAGCATTTT.